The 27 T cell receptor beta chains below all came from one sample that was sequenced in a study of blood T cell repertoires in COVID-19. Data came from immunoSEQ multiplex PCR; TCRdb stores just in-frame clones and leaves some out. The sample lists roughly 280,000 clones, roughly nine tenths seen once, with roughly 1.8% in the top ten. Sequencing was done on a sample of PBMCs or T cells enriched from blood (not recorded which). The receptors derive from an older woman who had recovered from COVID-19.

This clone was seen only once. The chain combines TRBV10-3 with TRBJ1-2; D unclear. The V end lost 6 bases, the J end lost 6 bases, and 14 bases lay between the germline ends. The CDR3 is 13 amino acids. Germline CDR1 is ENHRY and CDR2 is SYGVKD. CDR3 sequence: CAIRQVVGDGYTF. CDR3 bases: TGTGCCATCAGGCAGGTTGTTGGCGATGGCTACACCTTC.

CDR3 region: CASSLGQENSPLHF. The CDR3 nucleotides are TGTGCCAGCAGCCTGGGGCAGGAGAACTCACCCCTCCACTTT. V and J are TRBV28 and TRBJ1-6; perhaps TRBD1 as D (5 bases). Trimming shortened V by 6 bases and J by 10 bases, and 16 bases separated the two germline ends. The CDR3 consists of 14 residues. Germline V CDR1 and CDR2: MDHEN, SYDVKM.

The CDR3 DNA reads TGTGCCAGCAGACCGCCGGGGATGGGACTATGGGAGACCCAGTACTTC. Its protein product is CASRPPGMGLWETQYF. This rearrangement joins TRBV11-2 to TRBJ2-5, with 7 bases fitting TRBD2. This CDR3 is 16 amino acids long. Germline-derived CDR1 and CDR2 are SGHAT and FQNNGV. V lost 6 bases to trimming and J lost 5 bases; unmatched junction nucleotides: 15.

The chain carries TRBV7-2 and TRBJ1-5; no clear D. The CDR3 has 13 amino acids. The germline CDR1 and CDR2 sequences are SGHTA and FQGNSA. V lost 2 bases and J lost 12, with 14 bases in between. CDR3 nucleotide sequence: TGTGCCAGCAGCTTAAATGTTCGTTCTAACCAGCATTTT. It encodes CASSLNVRSNQHF. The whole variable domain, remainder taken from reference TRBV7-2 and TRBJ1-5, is GAGVSQSPSNKVTEKGKDVELRCDPISGHTALYWYRQSLGQGLEFLIYFQGNSAPDKSGLPSDRFSAERTGGSVSTLTIQRTQQEDSAVYLCASSLNVRSNQHFGDGTRLSIL.

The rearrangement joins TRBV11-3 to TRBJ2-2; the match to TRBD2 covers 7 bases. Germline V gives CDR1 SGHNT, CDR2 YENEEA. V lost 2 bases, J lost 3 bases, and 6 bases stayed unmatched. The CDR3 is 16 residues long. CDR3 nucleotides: TGTGCCAGCAGCTTAACCAGCGGGATTGACACCGGGGAGCTGTTTTTT. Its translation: CASSLTSGIDTGELFF.

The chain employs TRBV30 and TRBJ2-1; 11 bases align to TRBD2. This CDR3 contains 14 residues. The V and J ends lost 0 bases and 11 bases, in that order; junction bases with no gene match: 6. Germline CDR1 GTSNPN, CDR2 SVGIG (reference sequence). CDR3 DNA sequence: TGTGCCTGGAGTGTAATGGGGACTAGCGGAAAGCAGTTCTTC. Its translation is CAWSVMGTSGKQFF.

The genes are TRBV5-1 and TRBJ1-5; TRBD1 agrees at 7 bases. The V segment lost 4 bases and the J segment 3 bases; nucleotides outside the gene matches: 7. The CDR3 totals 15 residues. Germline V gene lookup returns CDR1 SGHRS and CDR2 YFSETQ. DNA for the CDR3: TGCGCCAGCAGCCGGGACAGCGGTTCCAATCAGCCCCAGCATTTT. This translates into CASSRDSGSNQPQHF.

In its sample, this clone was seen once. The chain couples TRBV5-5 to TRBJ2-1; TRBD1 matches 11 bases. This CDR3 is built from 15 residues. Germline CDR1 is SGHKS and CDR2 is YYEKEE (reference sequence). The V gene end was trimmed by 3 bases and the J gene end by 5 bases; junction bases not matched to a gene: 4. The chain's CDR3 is CASSSEGQGDNEQFF. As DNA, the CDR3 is TGTGCCAGCAGCTCTGAGGGACAGGGGGACAATGAGCAGTTCTTC.

CDR3 sequence: CASSDGTSYNEQFF. The CDR3 bases are TGCGCCAGCAGCGATGGCACCTCCTACAATGAGCAGTTCTTC. The V call is TRBV5-1, the J call TRBJ2-1; D is ambiguous. Per germline, CDR1 SGHRS and CDR2 YFSETQ. V lost 4 bases, J lost 0 bases, and 8 bases lay in between. This CDR3 contains 14 residues.

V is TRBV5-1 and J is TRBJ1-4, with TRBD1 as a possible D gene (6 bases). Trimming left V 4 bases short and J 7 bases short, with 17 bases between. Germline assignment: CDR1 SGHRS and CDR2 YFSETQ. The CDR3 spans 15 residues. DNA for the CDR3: TGCGCCAGCAGCCCGGGGGGGGGCGCGGGTGAAAAACTGTTTTTT. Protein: CASSPGGGAGEKLFF.

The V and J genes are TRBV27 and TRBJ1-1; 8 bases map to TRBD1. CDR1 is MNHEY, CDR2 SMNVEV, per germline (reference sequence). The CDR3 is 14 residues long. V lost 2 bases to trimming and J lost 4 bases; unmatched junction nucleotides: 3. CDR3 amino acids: CASSLGQGVTEAFF. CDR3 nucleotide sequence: TGTGCCAGCAGTTTAGGACAGGGCGTCACTGAAGCTTTCTTT.

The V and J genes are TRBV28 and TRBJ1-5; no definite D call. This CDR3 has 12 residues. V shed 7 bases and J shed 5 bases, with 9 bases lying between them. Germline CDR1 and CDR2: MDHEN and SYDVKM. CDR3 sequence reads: CASNDADQPQHF. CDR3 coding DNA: TGTGCCAGCAACGATGCAGATCAGCCCCAGCATTTT.

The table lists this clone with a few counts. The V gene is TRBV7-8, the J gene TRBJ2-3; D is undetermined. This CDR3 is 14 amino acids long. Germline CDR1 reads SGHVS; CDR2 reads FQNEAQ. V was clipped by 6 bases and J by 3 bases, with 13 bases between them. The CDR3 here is CASRKRLETDTQYF. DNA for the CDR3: TGTGCCAGCAGGAAGAGACTGGAGACAGATACGCAGTATTTT.

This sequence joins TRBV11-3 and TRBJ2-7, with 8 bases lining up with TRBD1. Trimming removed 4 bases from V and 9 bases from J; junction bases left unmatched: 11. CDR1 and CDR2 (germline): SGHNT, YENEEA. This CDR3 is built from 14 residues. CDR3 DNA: TGTGCCAGCAGCTACGGACAGGGTCAGGGTGTGCAGTACTTC. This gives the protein CASSYGQGQGVQYF.

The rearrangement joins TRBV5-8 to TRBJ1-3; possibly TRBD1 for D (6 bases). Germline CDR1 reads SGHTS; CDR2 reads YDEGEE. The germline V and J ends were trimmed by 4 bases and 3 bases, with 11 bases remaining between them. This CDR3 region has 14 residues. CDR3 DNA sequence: TGTGCCAGCAGCCCGTCAGGGGTTGGAAACACCATATATTTT. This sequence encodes CASSPSGVGNTIYF.

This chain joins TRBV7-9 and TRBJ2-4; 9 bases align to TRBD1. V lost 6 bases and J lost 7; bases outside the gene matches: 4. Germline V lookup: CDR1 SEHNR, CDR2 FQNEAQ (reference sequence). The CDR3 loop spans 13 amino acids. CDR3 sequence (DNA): TGTGCCAGCAGGAGGACAGGGGAGAACATTCAGTACTTC. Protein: CASRRTGENIQYF. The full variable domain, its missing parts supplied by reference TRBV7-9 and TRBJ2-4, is DTGVSQNPRHKITKRGQNVTFRCDPISEHNRLYWYRQTLGQGPEFLTYFQNEAQLEKSRLLSDRFSAERPKGSFSTLEIQRTEQGDSAMYLCASRRTGENIQYFGAGTRLSVL.

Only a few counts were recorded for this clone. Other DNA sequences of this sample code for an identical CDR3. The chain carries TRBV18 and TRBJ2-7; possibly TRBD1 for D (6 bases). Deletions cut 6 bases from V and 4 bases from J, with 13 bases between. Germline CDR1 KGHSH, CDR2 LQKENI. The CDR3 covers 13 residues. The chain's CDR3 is CASSPGHPYEQYF. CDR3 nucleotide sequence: TGTGCCAGCTCGCCGGGACACCCTTACGAGCAGTACTTC.

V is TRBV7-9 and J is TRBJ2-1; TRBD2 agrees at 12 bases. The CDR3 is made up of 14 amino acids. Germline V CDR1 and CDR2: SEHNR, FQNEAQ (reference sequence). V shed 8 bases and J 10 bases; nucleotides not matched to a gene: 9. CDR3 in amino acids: CASFPSGRAAEQFF. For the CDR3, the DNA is TGTGCCAGCTTCCCTAGCGGGAGGGCGGCCGAGCAGTTCTTC. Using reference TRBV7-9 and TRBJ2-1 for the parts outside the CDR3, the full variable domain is DTGVSQNPRHKITKRGQNVTFRCDPISEHNRLYWYRQTLGQGPEFLTYFQNEAQLEKSRLLSDRFSAERPKGSFSTLEIQRTEQGDSAMYLCASFPSGRAAEQFFGPGTRLTVL.

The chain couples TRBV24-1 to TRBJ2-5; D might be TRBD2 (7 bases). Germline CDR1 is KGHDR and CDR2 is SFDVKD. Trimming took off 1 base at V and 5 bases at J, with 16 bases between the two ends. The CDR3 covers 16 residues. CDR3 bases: TGTGCCACCAGTGATTTAGGGACGGGGGGCGAGGAGACCCAGTACTTC. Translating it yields CATSDLGTGGEETQYF.

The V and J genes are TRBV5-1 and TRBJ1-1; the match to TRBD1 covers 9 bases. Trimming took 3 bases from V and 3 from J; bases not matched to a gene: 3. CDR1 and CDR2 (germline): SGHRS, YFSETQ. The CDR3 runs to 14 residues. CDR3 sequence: CASSSRTGDTEAFF. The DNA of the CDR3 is TGCGCCAGCAGCTCCCGGACAGGGGACACTGAAGCTTTCTTT.

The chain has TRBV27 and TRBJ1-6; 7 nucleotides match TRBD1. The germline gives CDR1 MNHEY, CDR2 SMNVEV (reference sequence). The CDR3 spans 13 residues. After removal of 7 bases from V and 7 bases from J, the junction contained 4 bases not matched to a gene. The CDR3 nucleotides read TGTGCCAGCAACAGGGGAGGCAATTCACCCCTCCACTTT. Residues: CASNRGGNSPLHF.

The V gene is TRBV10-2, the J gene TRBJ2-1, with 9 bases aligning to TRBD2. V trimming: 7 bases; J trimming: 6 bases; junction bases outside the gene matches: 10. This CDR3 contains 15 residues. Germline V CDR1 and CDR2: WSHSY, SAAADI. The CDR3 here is CASIAGTSISNEQFF. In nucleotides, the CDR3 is TGCGCCAGCATTGCCGGGACTAGCATCTCCAATGAGCAGTTCTTC.

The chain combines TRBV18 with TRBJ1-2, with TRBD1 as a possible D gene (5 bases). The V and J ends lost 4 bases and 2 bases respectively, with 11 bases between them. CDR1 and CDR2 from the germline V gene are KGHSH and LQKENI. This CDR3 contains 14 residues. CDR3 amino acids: CASSLTGANYGYTF. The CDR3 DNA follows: TGTGCCAGCTCACTGACTGGGGCCAACTATGGCTACACCTTC. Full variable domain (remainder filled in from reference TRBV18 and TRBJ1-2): NAGVMQNPRHLVRRRGQEARLRCSPMKGHSHVYWYRQLPEEGLKFMVYLQKENIIDESGMPKERFSAEFPKEGPSILRIQQVVRGDSAAYFCASSLTGANYGYTFGSGTRLTVV.

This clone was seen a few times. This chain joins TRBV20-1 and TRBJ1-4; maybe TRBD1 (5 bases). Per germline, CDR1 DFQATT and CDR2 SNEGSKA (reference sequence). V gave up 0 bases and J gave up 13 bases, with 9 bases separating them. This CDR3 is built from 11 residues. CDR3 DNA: TGCAGTGCTAGAGAAGGGGATCTACTGTTTTTT. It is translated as CSAREGDLLFF.

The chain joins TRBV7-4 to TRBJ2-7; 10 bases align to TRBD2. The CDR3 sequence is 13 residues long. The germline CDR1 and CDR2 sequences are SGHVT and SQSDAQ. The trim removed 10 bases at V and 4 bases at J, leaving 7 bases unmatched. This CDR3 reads CATPEAGGYEQYF. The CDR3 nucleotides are TGTGCCACCCCGGAAGCGGGAGGGTACGAGCAGTACTTC.

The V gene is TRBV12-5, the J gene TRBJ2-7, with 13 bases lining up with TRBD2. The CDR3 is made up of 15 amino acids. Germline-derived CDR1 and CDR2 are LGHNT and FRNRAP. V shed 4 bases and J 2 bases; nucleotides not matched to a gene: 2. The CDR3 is CASGSTSGGTYEQYF. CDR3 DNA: TGTGCTAGTGGTTCGACTAGCGGGGGGACCTACGAGCAGTACTTC.

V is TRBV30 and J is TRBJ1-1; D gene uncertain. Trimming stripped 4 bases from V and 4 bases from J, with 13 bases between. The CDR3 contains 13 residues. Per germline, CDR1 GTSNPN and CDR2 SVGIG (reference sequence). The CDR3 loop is CAWNPQVGTEAFF. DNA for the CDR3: TGTGCCTGGAACCCCCAGGTAGGCACTGAAGCTTTCTTT.